This is a list of T cell receptor beta chains from one sample in a study of blood T cell repertoires in COVID-19. Data came from immunoSEQ multiplex PCR; TCRdb stores just in-frame clones and leaves some out. The table has about 84,000 clones, less than 90% seen once. The sample consisted of peripheral blood. These receptors all come from an older man with active or convalescent COVID-19. CDR3s include the opening cysteine and the closing phenylalanine or tryptophan. D genes are given only for firm matches. Clone sizes are given selectively: once, few, many, or a class where the clone is expanded.

v_call: TRBV5-1; j_call: TRBJ2-2; clone_size: NA; d_call: TRBD1; cdr3_aa: CASSTPGQGSPGELFF; cdr3_nt: TGCGCCAGCAGCACCCCGGGACAGGGGTCCCCCGGGGAGCTGTTTTTT
v_call: TRBV21-1; j_call: TRBJ2-7; clone_size: NA; d_call: NA; cdr3_aa: CASSKDGGQPTNPYEQYF; cdr3_nt: TGTGCCAGCAGCAAAGATGGTGGGCAGCCAACAAACCCCTACGAGCAGTACTTC
v_call: TRBV7-2; j_call: TRBJ1-2; clone_size: NA; d_call: NA; cdr3_aa: CASSPGRGEAAGGYTF; cdr3_nt: TGTGCCAGCAGTCCAGGGAGAGGGGAGGCGGCGGGAGGCTACACCTTC
v_call: TRBV28; j_call: TRBJ2-7; clone_size: once; d_call: NA; cdr3_aa: CASSAASGVVYEQYF; cdr3_nt: TGTGCCAGCAGTGCGGCCTCCGGGGTTGTATACGAGCAGTACTTC
v_call: TRBV28; j_call: TRBJ2-1; clone_size: NA; d_call: TRBD1; cdr3_aa: CASSSGQVGGWEQFF; cdr3_nt: TGTGCCAGCAGTTCGGGACAGGTAGGGGGTTGGGAGCAGTTCTTC
v_call: TRBV6-6; j_call: TRBJ2-3; clone_size: NA; d_call: NA; cdr3_aa: CASRGSSTDTQYF; cdr3_nt: TGTGCCAGCAGGGGCAGTAGCACAGATACGCAGTATTTT
v_call: TRBV27; j_call: TRBJ2-3; clone_size: once; d_call: TRBD2; cdr3_aa: CASTHVAGVDTQYF; cdr3_nt: TGTGCCAGCACCCATGTAGCGGGAGTGGATACGCAGTATTTT
v_call: TRBV5-1; j_call: TRBJ2-4; clone_size: NA; d_call: TRBD1; cdr3_aa: CASSSRTGGNIQYF; cdr3_nt: TGCGCCAGCAGTTCAAGGACAGGGGGAAACATTCAGTACTTC
v_call: TRBV4-3; j_call: TRBJ1-4; clone_size: NA; d_call: NA; cdr3_aa: CASSQGTQGTIYNEKLFF; cdr3_nt: TGCGCCAGCAGCCAAGGAACACAGGGTACAATCTATAATGAAAAACTGTTTTTT
v_call: TRBV19; j_call: TRBJ2-7; clone_size: NA; d_call: TRBD2; cdr3_aa: CASRPREAAYEQYF; cdr3_nt: TGTGCCAGTAGGCCCCGGGAGGCCGCCTACGAGCAGTACTTC
v_call: TRBV27; j_call: TRBJ2-7; clone_size: NA; d_call: TRBD1; cdr3_aa: CASSFTGGPSYEQYF; cdr3_nt: TGTGCCAGCAGTTTTACAGGGGGCCCATCCTACGAGCAGTACTTC
v_call: TRBV15; j_call: TRBJ2-1; clone_size: NA; d_call: TRBD2; cdr3_aa: CATSRRGGGGGGDEQFF; cdr3_nt: TGTGCCACCAGCAGAAGGGGTGGCGGGGGTGGAGGGGATGAGCAGTTCTTC
v_call: TRBV9; j_call: TRBJ1-5; clone_size: NA; d_call: TRBD1; cdr3_aa: CASSNGTGNQPQHF; cdr3_nt: TGTGCCAGCAGCAACGGGACAGGGAATCAGCCCCAGCATTTT
v_call: TRBV7-9; j_call: TRBJ1-4; clone_size: NA; d_call: NA; cdr3_aa: CASTQSVGGGGEKLFF; cdr3_nt: TGTGCCAGCACCCAAAGCGTCGGGGGCGGGGGTGAAAAACTGTTTTTT
v_call: TRBV11-3; j_call: TRBJ2-2; clone_size: NA; d_call: NA; cdr3_aa: CASSADNTGELFF; cdr3_nt: TGTGCCAGCTCAGCGGACAACACCGGGGAGCTGTTTTTT
v_call: TRBV19; j_call: TRBJ2-3; clone_size: NA; d_call: NA; cdr3_aa: CASIAGLGTDTQYF; cdr3_nt: TGTGCCAGTATAGCCGGTCTCGGCACAGATACGCAGTATTTT
v_call: TRBV20-1; j_call: TRBJ1-1; clone_size: NA; d_call: NA; cdr3_aa: CSASLRQANTEAFF; cdr3_nt: TGCAGTGCTAGTCTAAGGCAGGCAAACACTGAAGCTTTCTTT
v_call: TRBV5-4; j_call: TRBJ2-1; clone_size: NA; d_call: TRBD2; cdr3_aa: CASSLAGGFGGLIDEQFF; cdr3_nt: TGTGCCAGCAGCCTAGCGGGAGGATTCGGCGGTCTTATCGATGAGCAGTTCTTC
v_call: TRBV5-1; j_call: TRBJ2-5; clone_size: once; d_call: TRBD2; cdr3_aa: CASSWTSGSGQETQYF; cdr3_nt: TGCGCCAGCAGCTGGACTAGCGGGAGTGGGCAAGAGACCCAGTACTTC
v_call: TRBV10-3; j_call: TRBJ1-5; clone_size: NA; d_call: NA; cdr3_aa: CAMGSSGQPQHF; cdr3_nt: TGTGCCATGGGGAGTTCGGGGCAGCCCCAGCATTTT
v_call: TRBV4-1; j_call: TRBJ1-4; clone_size: NA; d_call: TRBD1; cdr3_aa: CASSSTGGNEKLFF; cdr3_nt: TGCGCCAGCAGCAGCACAGGGGGCAATGAAAAACTGTTTTTT
v_call: TRBV6-1; j_call: TRBJ2-1; clone_size: NA; d_call: TRBD2; cdr3_aa: CASSDLAGGEQFF; cdr3_nt: TGTGCCAGCAGTGATCTTGCGGGAGGTGAGCAGTTCTTC
v_call: TRBV18; j_call: TRBJ2-1; clone_size: NA; d_call: TRBD2; cdr3_aa: CASRNSGLAGSLSSYNEQFF; cdr3_nt: TGTGCCAGCCGAAATTCGGGACTAGCGGGATCCTTGAGCTCCTACAATGAGCAGTTCTTC
v_call: TRBV4-3; j_call: TRBJ1-2; clone_size: NA; d_call: TRBD1; cdr3_aa: CASSPYPQGDGYTF; cdr3_nt: TGCGCCAGCAGCCCCTACCCCCAGGGGGATGGCTACACCTTC
v_call: TRBV7-2; j_call: TRBJ2-1; clone_size: NA; d_call: TRBD2; cdr3_aa: CASSLGISGSSSYNEQFF; cdr3_nt: TGTGCCAGCAGCTTAGGCATAAGCGGGAGCAGCTCCTACAATGAGCAGTTCTTC
v_call: TRBV19; j_call: TRBJ1-5; clone_size: NA; d_call: TRBD1; cdr3_aa: CASSRILGTGGQPQHF; cdr3_nt: TGTGCCAGTAGCCGAATCCTCGGGACAGGAGGTCAGCCCCAGCATTTT
v_call: TRBV4-2; j_call: TRBJ2-1; clone_size: NA; d_call: TRBD2; cdr3_aa: CASSQDLPGLGRTAIYNEQFF; cdr3_nt: TGTGCCAGCAGCCAAGATCTACCGGGACTAGGAAGAACTGCAATCTACAATGAGCAGTTCTTC